This TCR beta chain came from a study of blood T cell repertoires in COVID-19. Study as a whole: Samples taken during acute and convalescent COVID-19 were collected in the United States, Italy and Spain.

In the original workflow: Nucleated cell counts were estimated from reference gene primer amplification. The assay was immunoSEQ multiplex PCR, and TCRdb's table has in-frame clones only and misses some. V, J and clone size derive from that table, while D and trimming were established from the DNA sequence. Seen here are under 150,000 clones, over 75% observed once, and the top ten hold 3% to 3.5%. Germline values: CDR1 SGHRS, CDR2 YFSETQ. The CDR3 is 18 residues long. J lost 0 bases, V lost 2 bases, and 11 bases had no gene match. The sequencing sample was made of peripheral blood. This chain links TRBV5-1 with TRBJ2-5; 9 bases fit TRBD1. This receptor was taken from an older woman with active COVID-19. The CDR3 DNA sequence: TGCGCCAGCAGCTTTGGCACAGGGGGCCGACTGTACCAAGAGACCCAGTACTTC. Protein product: CASSFGTGGRLYQETQYF.